Given below is one T cell receptor beta chain in context. This sample is drawn from a study of naive CD8 T cells in extremely preterm neonates. Produced via immunoSEQ multiplex PCR; TCRdb's table is partial and in-frame only. The data hold approximately 5,300 clones, with approximately 96% observed a single time. Deletions cut 5 bases from V and 4 bases from J, with 8 bases between. CDR1 is SEHNR, CDR2 FQNEAQ, per germline (reference sequence). This CDR3 spans 13 amino acids. Specimen: naive CD8+ T cells from blood. The chain combines TRBV7-9 with TRBJ1-4, with D unclear. The origin of this receptor is a human donor in good health. CDR3 loop: CASSPPGNEKLFF. The CDR3 DNA follows: TGTGCCAGCAGCCCCCCGGGTAATGAAAAACTGTTTTTT.